These 8 T cell receptor beta chains originate from one sample sequenced in a study of CD8+ T cells in alopecia areata. Cutaneous lymph node cells were pooled, and they were sorted using CD4, CD8alpha, NKG2D, NKG2ACE and other markers. Extracted RNA was reverse transcribed into cDNA, the sequencing template. Produced via immunoSEQ multiplex PCR; TCRdb's table is partial and in-frame only. The sample was found to contain 290,000 or so clones, and every one recurs. Sequencing was carried out using CD4+ T cells sorted from a lymph node. All receptors derive from a C3H/HeJ mouse with alopecia areata. MHC haplotype of the mouse line: H2-k.

This clone was detected only a few times. These gene names are mouse names. The read ends 4 residues before the CDR3 terminus; that terminus is restored from the germline J gene. The chain carries TRBV31 and TRBJ2-7, with 12 bases matching TRBD2. The CDR3 length is 14 residues. CDR1 and CDR2 from the germline V gene are GKSSPN and SITVG. The CDR3 bases that were read are TGTGCCTGGAGCCCCCGGGACTGGGGGGAT. It codes for CAWSPRDWGD. In full, the CDR3 reads CAWSPRDWGDEQYF.

With regard to this clone: Germline and genes: mouse. With the read ending 4 residues before the CDR3 end, the germline J gene is used to fill in that end. The chain has TRBV19 and TRBJ2-3, with TRBD1 identical over 10 bases. The germline V gene encodes CDR1 FNHDT and CDR2 SITEND (reference sequence). Losses at the gene ends were 1 base for V and 4 bases for J; bases not matched to a gene: 6. This CDR3 comprises 16 residues. The CDR3 bases that were read are TGTGCCAGCAGTATAACTCGGGACAGGGGTTCAGAA. Translated, it gives CASSITRDRGSE. The whole CDR3 protein is CASSITRDRGSETLYF.

This clone has only a few counts. Gene names are the mouse ones. From the germline J gene comes the end of the CDR3, since the read stops 3 residues before it. V is TRBV13-2 and J is TRBJ1-6, with D unresolved. Being an ORF, TRBJ1-6 has a function that is uncertain. Germline CDR1 and CDR2: NNHNN and SYGAGS (reference sequence). Trimming took off 0 bases at V and 8 bases at J, with 6 bases between the two ends. The length of the CDR3 is 13 residues. The chain's CDR3 is CASGDAVDSPLYF. CDR3 bases read: TGTGCCAGCGGTGATGCAGTTGATTCGCCC.

This clone was seen only a few times. Germline and genes: mouse. The CDR3 is cut off 4 residues early in the read; its end comes from the germline J gene. The V call is TRBV29, the J call TRBJ2-1; D is perhaps TRBD1 (6 bases). V gave up 6 bases and J gave up 4 bases, with 10 bases separating them. Germline V gene data show CDR1 as MSHET and CDR2 as SYDVDS. CDR3 length: 13 residues. The covered CDR3 bases are TGTGCTAGCAGGAGCAGGGGTTATGCT. Protein product: CASRSRGYA. The CDR3 in full is CASRSRGYAEQFF.

Comment on this clone: Mouse names are used for the genes. The read finishes 4 residues shy of the CDR3 end, and the germline J gene is used to complete it. Other DNA sequences in this specimen translate into the identical CDR3. V is TRBV29 and J is TRBJ1-1; no firm D call. The germline V and J ends were trimmed by 0 bases and 4 bases, with 6 bases remaining between them. The length of the CDR3 is 13 residues. From germline, CDR1 is MSHET and CDR2 SYDVDS. CDR3: CASSLSGSTEVFF. The CDR3 DNA, read in part, is TGTGCTAGCAGTTTATCTGGGTCCACA.

As concerns this clone: Gene names and germline match the mouse. From the germline J gene comes the end of the CDR3, since the read stops 4 residues before it. This chain links TRBV13-1 with TRBJ2-7; TRBD1 matches 10 bases. The CDR3 loop spans 13 amino acids. Germline V gene sequence: CDR1 NSHNY, CDR2 SYGAGN. CDR3 in amino acids: CASSGQGADEQYF. The covered CDR3 bases are TGTGCCAGCAGTGGACAGGGGGCCGAT.

Details on this clone: The gene names given are mouse names. The read is 3 residues too short to cover the CDR3 end, so that end is filled in from the germline J gene. This chain connects TRBV31 to TRBJ1-6; D is possibly TRBD1 (6 bases). TRBJ1-6 is noted as an ORF with a role that remains uncertain. CDR1 and CDR2 (germline): GKSSPN, SITVG. V lost 0 bases, J lost 3 bases, and 9 bases lay in between. The CDR3 consists of 15 residues. The CDR3 loop is CAWSLVQGYNSPLYF. The CDR3 DNA, read in part, is TGTGCCTGGAGTCTAGTACAGGGCTATAATTCGCCC.

This clone occurred a few times. Mouse gene names apply. The CDR3 end falls 4 residues outside the read, so it is completed with the germline J gene. The same CDR3 can be traced to other DNA sequences in this sample. The chain couples TRBV31 to TRBJ2-3; the match to TRBD2 covers 9 bases. Germline CDR1 and CDR2: GKSSPN and SITVG. Trimming took 0 bases from V and 1 from J; bases not matched to a gene: 5. This CDR3 has 16 residues. CDR3 region: CAWSLGLGGGAETLYF. The CDR3 DNA, read in part, is TGTGCCTGGAGTCTAGGGCTGGGGGGGGGTGCAGAA.